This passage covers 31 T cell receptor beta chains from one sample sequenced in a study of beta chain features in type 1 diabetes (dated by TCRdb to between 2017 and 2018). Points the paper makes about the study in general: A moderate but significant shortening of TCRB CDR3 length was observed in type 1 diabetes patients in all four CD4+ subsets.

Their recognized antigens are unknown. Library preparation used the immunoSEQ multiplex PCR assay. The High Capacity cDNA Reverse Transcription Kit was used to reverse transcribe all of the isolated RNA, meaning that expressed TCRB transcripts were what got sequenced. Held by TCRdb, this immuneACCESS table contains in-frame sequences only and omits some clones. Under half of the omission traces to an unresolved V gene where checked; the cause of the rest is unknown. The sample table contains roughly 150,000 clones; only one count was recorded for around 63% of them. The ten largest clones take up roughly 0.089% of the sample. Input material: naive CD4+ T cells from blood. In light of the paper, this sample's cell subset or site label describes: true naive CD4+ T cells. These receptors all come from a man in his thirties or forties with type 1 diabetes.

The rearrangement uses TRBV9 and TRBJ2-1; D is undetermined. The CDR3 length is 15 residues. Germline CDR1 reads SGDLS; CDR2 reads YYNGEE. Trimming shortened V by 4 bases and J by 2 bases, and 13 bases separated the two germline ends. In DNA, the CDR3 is TGTGCCAGCAGCTTAACGACTGGGACCTACAATGAGCAGTTCTTC. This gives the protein CASSLTTGTYNEQFF.

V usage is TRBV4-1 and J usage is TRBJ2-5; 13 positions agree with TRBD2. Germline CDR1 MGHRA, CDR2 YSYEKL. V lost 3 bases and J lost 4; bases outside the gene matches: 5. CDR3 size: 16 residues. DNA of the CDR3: TGCGCCAGCAGCCATCACAGGACTAGCGGGGGAGAGACCCAGTACTTC. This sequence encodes CASSHHRTSGGETQYF.

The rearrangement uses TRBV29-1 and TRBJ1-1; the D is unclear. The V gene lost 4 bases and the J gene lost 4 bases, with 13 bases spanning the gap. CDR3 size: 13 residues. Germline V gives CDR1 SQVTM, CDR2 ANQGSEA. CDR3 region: CSVVEGLGTEAFF. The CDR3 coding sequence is TGCAGCGTTGTTGAGGGCTTGGGCACTGAAGCTTTCTTT.

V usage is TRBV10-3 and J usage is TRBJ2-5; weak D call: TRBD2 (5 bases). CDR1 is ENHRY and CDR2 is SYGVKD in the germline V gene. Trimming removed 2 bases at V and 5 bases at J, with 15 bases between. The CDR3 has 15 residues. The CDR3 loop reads CAISEQTVRGETQYF. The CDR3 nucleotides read TGTGCCATCAGTGAGCAGACCGTGCGCGGGGAGACCCAGTACTTC.

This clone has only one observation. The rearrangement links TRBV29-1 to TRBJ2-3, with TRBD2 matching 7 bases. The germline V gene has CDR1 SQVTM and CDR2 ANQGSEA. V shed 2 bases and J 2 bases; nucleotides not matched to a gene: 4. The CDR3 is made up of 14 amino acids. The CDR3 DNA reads TGCAGCGTTGAACTAGCGGTGGACACAGATACGCAGTATTTT. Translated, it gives CSVELAVDTDTQYF.

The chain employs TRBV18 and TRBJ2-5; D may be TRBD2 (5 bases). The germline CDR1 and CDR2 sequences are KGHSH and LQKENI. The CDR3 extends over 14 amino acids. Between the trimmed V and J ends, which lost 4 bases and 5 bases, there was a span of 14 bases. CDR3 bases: TGTGCCAGCTCACACCCAAGCAGCGGCGAGACCCAGTACTTC. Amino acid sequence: CASSHPSSGETQYF.

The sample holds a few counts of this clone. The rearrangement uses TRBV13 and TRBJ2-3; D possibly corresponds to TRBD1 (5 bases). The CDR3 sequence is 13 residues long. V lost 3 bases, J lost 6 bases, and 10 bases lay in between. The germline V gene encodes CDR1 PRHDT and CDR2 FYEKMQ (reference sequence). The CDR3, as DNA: TGTGCCAGCAGCTTCAGGGTTGCCGATACGCAGTATTTT. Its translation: CASSFRVADTQYF.

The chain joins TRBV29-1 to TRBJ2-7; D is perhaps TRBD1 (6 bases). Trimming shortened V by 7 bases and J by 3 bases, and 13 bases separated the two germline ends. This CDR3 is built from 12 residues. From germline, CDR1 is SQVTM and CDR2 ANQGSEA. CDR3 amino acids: CSAGVSGYEQYF. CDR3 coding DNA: TGCAGCGCAGGGGTTTCAGGCTACGAGCAGTACTTC.

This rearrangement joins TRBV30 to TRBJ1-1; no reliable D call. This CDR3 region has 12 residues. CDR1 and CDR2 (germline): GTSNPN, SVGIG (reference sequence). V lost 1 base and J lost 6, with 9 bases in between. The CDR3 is CAWSEDSAEAFF. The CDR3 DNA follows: TGTGCCTGGAGTGAAGATTCCGCTGAAGCTTTCTTT.

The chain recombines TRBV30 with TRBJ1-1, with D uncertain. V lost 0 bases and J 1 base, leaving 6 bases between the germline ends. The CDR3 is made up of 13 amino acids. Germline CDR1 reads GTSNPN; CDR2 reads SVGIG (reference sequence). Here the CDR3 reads CAWSVRQNTEAFF. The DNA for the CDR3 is TGTGCCTGGAGTGTACGGCAGAACACTGAAGCTTTCTTT.

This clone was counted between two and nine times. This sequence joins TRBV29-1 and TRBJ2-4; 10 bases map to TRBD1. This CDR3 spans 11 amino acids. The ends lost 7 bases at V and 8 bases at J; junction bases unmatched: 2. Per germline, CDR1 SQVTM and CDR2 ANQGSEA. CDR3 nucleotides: TGCAGCGCCGGGACAGGGGACATTCAGTACTTC. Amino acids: CSAGTGDIQYF.

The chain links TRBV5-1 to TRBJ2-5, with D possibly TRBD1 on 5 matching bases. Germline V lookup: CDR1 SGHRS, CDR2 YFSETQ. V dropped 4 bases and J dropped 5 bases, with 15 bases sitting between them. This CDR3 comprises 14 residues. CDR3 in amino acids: CASSEVTAGETQYF. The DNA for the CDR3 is TGCGCCAGCAGCGAAGTAACAGCAGGGGAGACCCAGTACTTC.

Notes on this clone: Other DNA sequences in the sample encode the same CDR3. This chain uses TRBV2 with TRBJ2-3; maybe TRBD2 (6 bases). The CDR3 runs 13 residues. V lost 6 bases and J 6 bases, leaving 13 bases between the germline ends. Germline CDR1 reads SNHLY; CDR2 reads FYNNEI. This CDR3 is CASRGDSADTQYF. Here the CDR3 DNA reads TGTGCCAGCAGAGGGGACTCCGCGGATACGCAGTATTTT.

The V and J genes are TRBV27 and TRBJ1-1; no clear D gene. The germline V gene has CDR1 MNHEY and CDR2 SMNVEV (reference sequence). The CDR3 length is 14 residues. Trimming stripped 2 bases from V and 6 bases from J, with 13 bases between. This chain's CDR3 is CASSLNFQASEAFF. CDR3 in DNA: TGTGCCAGCAGTTTAAACTTCCAGGCGTCTGAAGCTTTCTTT.

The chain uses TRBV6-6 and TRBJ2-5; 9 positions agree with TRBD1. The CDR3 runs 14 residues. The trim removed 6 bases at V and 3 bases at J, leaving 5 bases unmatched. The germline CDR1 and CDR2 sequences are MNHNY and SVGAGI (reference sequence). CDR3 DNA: TGTGCCAGCAGAACGGGACAGGGAAAAGAGACCCAGTACTTC. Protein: CASRTGQGKETQYF.

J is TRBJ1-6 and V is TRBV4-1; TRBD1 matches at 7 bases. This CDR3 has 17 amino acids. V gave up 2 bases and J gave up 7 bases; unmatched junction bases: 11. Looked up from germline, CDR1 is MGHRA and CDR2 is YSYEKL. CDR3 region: CASSQNGGGENNSPLHF. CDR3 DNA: TGCGCCAGCAGCCAAAACGGAGGGGGCGAGAACAATTCACCCCTCCACTTT.

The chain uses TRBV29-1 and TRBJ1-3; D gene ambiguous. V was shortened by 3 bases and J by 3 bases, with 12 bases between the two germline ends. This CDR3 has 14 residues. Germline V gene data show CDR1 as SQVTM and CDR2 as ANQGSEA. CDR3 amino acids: CSVDAGAGGNTIYF. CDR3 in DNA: TGCAGCGTTGACGCTGGCGCCGGTGGAAACACCATATATTTT.

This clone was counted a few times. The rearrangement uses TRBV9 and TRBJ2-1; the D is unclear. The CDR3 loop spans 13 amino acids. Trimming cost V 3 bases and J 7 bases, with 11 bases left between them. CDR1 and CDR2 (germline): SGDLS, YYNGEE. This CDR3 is CASSARQINEQFF. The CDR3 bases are TGTGCCAGCAGCGCGAGGCAGATTAATGAGCAGTTCTTC. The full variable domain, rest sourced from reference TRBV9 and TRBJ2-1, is DSGVTQTPKHLITATGQRVTLRCSPRSGDLSVYWYQQSLDQGLQFLIQYYNGEERAKGNILERFSAQQFPDLHSELNLSSLELGDSALYFCASSARQINEQFFGPGTRLTVL.

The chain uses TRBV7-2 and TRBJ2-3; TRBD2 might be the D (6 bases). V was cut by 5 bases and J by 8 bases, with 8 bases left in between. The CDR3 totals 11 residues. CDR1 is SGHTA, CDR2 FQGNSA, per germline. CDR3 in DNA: TGTGCCAGCAGCCCCGGGGGTACGCAGTATTTT. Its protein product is CASSPGGTQYF.

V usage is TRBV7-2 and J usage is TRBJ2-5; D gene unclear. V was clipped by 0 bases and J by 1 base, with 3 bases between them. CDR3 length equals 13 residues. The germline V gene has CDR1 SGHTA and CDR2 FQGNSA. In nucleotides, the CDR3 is TGTGCCAGCAGCTTAGCTAGCCAAGAGACCCAGTACTTC. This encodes CASSLASQETQYF.

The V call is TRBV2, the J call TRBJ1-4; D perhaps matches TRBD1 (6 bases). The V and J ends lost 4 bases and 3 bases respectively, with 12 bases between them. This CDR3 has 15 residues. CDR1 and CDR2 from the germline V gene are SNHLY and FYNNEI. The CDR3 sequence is CASSGLTGSNEKLFF. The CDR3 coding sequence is TGTGCCAGCAGTGGCTTGACAGGTTCTAATGAAAAACTGTTTTTT.

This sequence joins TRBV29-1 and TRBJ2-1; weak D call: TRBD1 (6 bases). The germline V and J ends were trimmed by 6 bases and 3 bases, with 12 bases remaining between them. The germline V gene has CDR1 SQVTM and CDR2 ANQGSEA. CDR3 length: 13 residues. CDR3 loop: CSVYRDIYNEQFF. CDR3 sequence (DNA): TGCAGCGTGTACCGGGACATCTACAATGAGCAGTTCTTC.

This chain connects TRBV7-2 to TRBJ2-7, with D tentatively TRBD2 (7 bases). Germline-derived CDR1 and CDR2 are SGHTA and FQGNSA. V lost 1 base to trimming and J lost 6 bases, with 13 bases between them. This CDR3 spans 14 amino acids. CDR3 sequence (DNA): TGTGCCAGCAGCTTAGTTGAGGGGGAGGGCGAGCAGTACTTC. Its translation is CASSLVEGEGEQYF. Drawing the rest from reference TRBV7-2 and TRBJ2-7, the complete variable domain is GAGVSQSPSNKVTEKGKDVELRCDPISGHTALYWYRQSLGQGLEFLIYFQGNSAPDKSGLPSDRFSAERTGGSVSTLTIQRTQQEDSAVYLCASSLVEGEGEQYFGPGTRLTVT.

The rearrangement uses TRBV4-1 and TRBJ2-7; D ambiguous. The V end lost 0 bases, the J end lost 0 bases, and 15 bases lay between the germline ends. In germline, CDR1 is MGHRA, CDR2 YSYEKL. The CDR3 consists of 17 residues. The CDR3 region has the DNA TGCGCCAGCAGCCAAGATCGTGGCATTAGGGACTCCTACGAGCAGTACTTC. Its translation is CASSQDRGIRDSYEQYF.

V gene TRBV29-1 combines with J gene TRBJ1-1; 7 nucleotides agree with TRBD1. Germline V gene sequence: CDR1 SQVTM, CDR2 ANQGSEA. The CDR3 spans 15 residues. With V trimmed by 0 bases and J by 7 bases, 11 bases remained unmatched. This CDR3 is CSVEDPYTDRVEAFF. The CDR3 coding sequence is TGCAGCGTTGAAGATCCGTATACCGACAGGGTTGAAGCTTTCTTT.

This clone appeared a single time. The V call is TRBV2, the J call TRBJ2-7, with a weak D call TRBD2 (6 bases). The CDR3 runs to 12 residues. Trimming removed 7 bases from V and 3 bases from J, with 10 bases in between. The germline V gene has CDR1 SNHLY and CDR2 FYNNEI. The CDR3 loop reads CASMEGLYEQYF. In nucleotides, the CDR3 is TGTGCCAGCATGGAGGGGCTCTACGAGCAGTACTTC.

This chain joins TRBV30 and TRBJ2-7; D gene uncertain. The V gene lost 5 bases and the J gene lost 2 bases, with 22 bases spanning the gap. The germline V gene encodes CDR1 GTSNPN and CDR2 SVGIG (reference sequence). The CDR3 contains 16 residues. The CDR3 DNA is TGTGCCTGGTGTACAATTGATACCTCCCAGCCCTACGAGCAGTACTTC. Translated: CAWCTIDTSQPYEQYF.

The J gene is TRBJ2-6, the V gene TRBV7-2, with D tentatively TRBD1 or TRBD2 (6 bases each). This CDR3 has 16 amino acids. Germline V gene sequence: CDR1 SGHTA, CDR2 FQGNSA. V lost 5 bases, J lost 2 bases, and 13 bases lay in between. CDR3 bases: TGTGCCAGCAGCCTACAGGGAGGTGCTGGGGCCAACGTCCTGACTTTC. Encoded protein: CASSLQGGAGANVLTF.

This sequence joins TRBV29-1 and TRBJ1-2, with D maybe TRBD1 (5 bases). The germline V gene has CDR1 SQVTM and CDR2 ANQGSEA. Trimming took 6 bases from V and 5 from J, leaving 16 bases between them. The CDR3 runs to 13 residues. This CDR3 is CSVEWGLYYGYTF. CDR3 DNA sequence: TGCAGCGTAGAATGGGGACTCTATTATGGCTACACCTTC.

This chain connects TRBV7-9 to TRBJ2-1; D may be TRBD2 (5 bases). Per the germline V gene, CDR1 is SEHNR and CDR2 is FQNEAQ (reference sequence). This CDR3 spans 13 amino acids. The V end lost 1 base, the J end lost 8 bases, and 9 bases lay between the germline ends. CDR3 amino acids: CASSLVGVDEQFF. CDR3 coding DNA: TGTGCCAGCAGCTTAGTCGGGGTAGATGAGCAGTTCTTC.

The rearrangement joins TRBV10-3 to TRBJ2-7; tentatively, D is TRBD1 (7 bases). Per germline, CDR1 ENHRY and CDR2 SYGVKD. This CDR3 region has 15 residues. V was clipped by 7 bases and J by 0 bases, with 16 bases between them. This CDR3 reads CAITNGQDYSYEQYF. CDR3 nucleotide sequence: TGTGCCATCACTAACGGACAGGACTACTCCTACGAGCAGTACTTC.